Below are 32 T cell receptor beta chains sequenced from a single sample in a study of blood T cell repertoires in COVID-19 (dated by TCRdb to the early 2020s). Library method: the immunoSEQ multiplex PCR assay. In TCRdb, the immuneACCESS table is reduced to in-frame sequences with V and J assigned. These tables do not hold every clone; where another copy was compared, an unresolved V gene accounts for under half, and the others remain unexplained. In all, the sample holds tens of thousands of clones, and about 85% of those were seen once. Of the sample, roughly 24% is held by the ten largest clones. Sequenced input: peripheral blood. The receptors were gathered from a woman of 80 years or more with active or convalescent COVID-19.

V and J are TRBV12-3 or TRBV12-4 and TRBJ1-1; D not certain. The CDR3 is 13 amino acids. V was pared by 3 bases and J by 0 bases, with 5 bases between. The CDR3 sequence: CASSLRLNTEAFF. The CDR3 region has the DNA TGTGCCAGCAGTTTGCGGTTGAACACTGAAGCTTTCTTT.

This clone was counted between two and nine times. This chain uses TRBV19 with TRBJ1-6; 8 positions match TRBD1. The V and J ends lost 6 bases and 3 bases, in that order; junction bases with no gene match: 4. The CDR3 has 15 amino acids. CDR1 is LNHDA, CDR2 SQIVND, per germline (reference sequence). The CDR3 here is CASREDRGYNSPLHF. The CDR3 nucleotides read TGTGCCAGTAGGGAAGACAGGGGCTATAATTCACCCCTCCACTTT.

The chain has TRBV4-1 and TRBJ1-2, with D uncertain. The CDR3 length is 16 residues. Trimming took 0 bases from V and 0 from J, leaving 11 bases between them. Looked up from germline, CDR1 is MGHRA and CDR2 is YSYEKL. CDR3 in amino acids: CASSQDWAEPNYGYTF. CDR3 bases: TGCGCCAGCAGCCAAGATTGGGCAGAACCTAACTATGGCTACACCTTC.

This sequence joins TRBV6-5 and TRBJ1-2; 7 nucleotides match TRBD1. The CDR3 has 13 residues. V lost 6 bases to trimming and J lost 3 bases; unmatched junction nucleotides: 4. Looked up from germline, CDR1 is MNHEY and CDR2 is SVGAGI. CDR3 region: CASSMTGYYGYTF. The CDR3 DNA follows: TGTGCCAGCAGCATGACAGGGTACTATGGCTACACCTTC.

The sample holds one count of this clone. The V and J genes are TRBV30 and TRBJ1-2; 9 positions match TRBD1. The germline V gene encodes CDR1 GTSNPN and CDR2 SVGIG (reference sequence). The CDR3 spans 15 residues. The V gene end was trimmed by 4 bases and the J gene end by 2 bases; junction bases not matched to a gene: 8. The CDR3 spells CAWIVSGQGNYGYTF. For the CDR3, the DNA is TGTGCCTGGATTGTGTCGGGACAGGGCAACTATGGCTACACCTTC.

This sequence joins TRBV11-2 and TRBJ1-5; no definite D call. CDR3 size: 13 residues. Germline CDR1 and CDR2: SGHAT and FQNNGV. Trimming removed 1 base at V and 6 bases at J, with 7 bases between. The chain's CDR3 is CASSLVRGQPQHF. Written as DNA, the CDR3 is TGTGCCAGCAGCTTAGTTCGGGGTCAGCCCCAGCATTTT.

Only one count was recorded for this clone. The chain carries TRBV29-1 and TRBJ1-2; possible D gene TRBD1, 6 bases. Deletions cut 4 bases from V and 8 bases from J, with 14 bases between. CDR1 and CDR2 from the germline V gene are SQVTM and ANQGSEA. This CDR3 has 12 amino acids. The CDR3 DNA sequence: TGCAGCGTTGTAAACAGGGAAGGAGGCTACACCTTC. Its translation is CSVVNREGGYTF.

This chain uses TRBV10-3 with TRBJ2-1, with a tentative D call TRBD2 (7 bases). This CDR3 comprises 14 residues. Germline CDR1 reads ENHRY; CDR2 reads SYGVKD. The V gene lost 2 bases and the J gene lost 7 bases, with 12 bases spanning the gap. The CDR3 sequence: CAISEGGAQNEQFF. The CDR3 nucleotides are TGTGCCATCAGTGAGGGGGGGGCCCAGAATGAGCAGTTCTTC.

The chain uses TRBV5-4 and TRBJ2-7; 8 bases match TRBD2. The CDR3 sequence is 15 residues long. CDR1 and CDR2 (germline): SGHNT, YYREEE (reference sequence). V shed 4 bases, J shed 6 bases, and the junction held 12 bases outside the gene matches. CDR3 region: CASSISGGAPFEQYF. The CDR3 DNA sequence: TGTGCCAGCAGCATCTCGGGGGGGGCGCCCTTCGAGCAGTACTTC.

The CDR3 loop reads CASLRVAGVSQETQYF. The CDR3, as DNA: TGTGCCAGCTTAAGGGTAGCGGGGGTCTCCCAAGAGACCCAGTACTTC. The rearrangement links TRBV2 to TRBJ2-5, with 9 bases aligning to TRBD2. CDR1 and CDR2 from the germline V gene are SNHLY and FYNNEI. Germline trimming cut 8 bases from V and 1 base from J; bases unmatched to any gene: 11. CDR3 length: 16 residues.

The J gene is TRBJ1-4, the V gene TRBV27; 9 bases align to TRBD1. V lost 4 bases and J lost 5; bases outside the gene matches: 14. The CDR3 totals 18 residues. CDR1 and CDR2 (germline): MNHEY, SMNVEV (reference sequence). CDR3 nucleotide sequence: TGTGCCAGCAGTTCATCGACAGGGGGGTCCCCTAGGAATGAAAAACTGTTTTTT. It encodes CASSSSTGGSPRNEKLFF.

The chain carries TRBV28 and TRBJ1-5, with a possible D match to TRBD1 (6 bases). V was clipped by 6 bases and J by 10 bases, with 16 bases between them. CDR1 and CDR2 (germline): MDHEN, SYDVKM. This CDR3 region has 13 residues. CDR3 residues: CASSWDTYNPQHF. In nucleotides, the CDR3 is TGTGCCAGCAGCTGGGACACCTACAACCCCCAGCATTTT.

This clone has only one observation. The V gene is TRBV5-1, the J gene TRBJ2-1, with 13 bases lining up with TRBD2. Germline V gene sequence: CDR1 SGHRS, CDR2 YFSETQ. The V and J ends lost 2 bases and 9 bases, in that order; junction bases with no gene match: 8. The CDR3 totals 16 residues. CDR3 residues: CASSLLTSGGQGEQFF. CDR3 in DNA: TGCGCCAGCAGCTTACTGACTAGCGGGGGGCAGGGTGAGCAGTTCTTC.

This clone was recorded a few times. The chain has TRBV3-1 (or the pseudogene TRBV3-2) and TRBJ2-1; D might be TRBD2 (5 bases). With 8 bases removed from V and 4 bases from J, the gap between germline ends came to 12 bases. CDR3 size: 13 residues. CDR1 and CDR2 from the germline V gene are LGHDT and YNNKEL (reference sequence). The CDR3 nucleotides read TGTGCCAGCGGGTTAGCGCCTTACAATGAGCAGTTCTTC. This codes for CASGLAPYNEQFF.

This clone was detected only once. The rearrangement joins TRBV28 to TRBJ1-2; TRBD1 matches at 8 bases. V was clipped by 5 bases and J by 4 bases; unmatched bases: 3. The CDR3 loop spans 13 amino acids. Germline CDR1 reads MDHEN; CDR2 reads SYDVKM. The CDR3: CASSIGTGYGYTF. CDR3 DNA sequence: TGTGCCAGCAGTATAGGGACAGGCTATGGCTACACCTTC.

This clone was seen a handful of times. The chain joins TRBV19 to TRBJ1-4; D gene uncertain. This CDR3 comprises 15 residues. The ends were cut back, 4 bases at V and 7 bases at J, with 16 bases in the middle. CDR1 LNHDA and CDR2 SQIVND come from the germline V gene (reference sequence). The chain's CDR3 is CASSSWYRISEKLFF. Here the CDR3 DNA reads TGTGCCAGTAGTAGTTGGTACAGAATCTCTGAAAAACTGTTTTTT.

V is TRBV7-6 and J is TRBJ2-3, with 9 bases that match TRBD2. With V trimmed by 4 bases and J by 4 bases, 6 bases remained unmatched. The CDR3 runs 15 residues. Germline loops: CDR1 SGHVS, CDR2 FNYEAQ. This CDR3 reads CASSSASGASDTQYF. The CDR3 nucleotides read TGTGCCAGCAGCTCGGCTAGCGGGGCCTCAGATACGCAGTATTTT.

V usage is TRBV28 and J usage is TRBJ2-7; possibly TRBD2 for D (5 bases). V was pared by 7 bases and J by 0 bases, with 13 bases between. This CDR3 region has 14 residues. From germline, CDR1 is MDHEN and CDR2 SYDVKM. The CDR3 loop is CASNPAGNSYEQYF. In DNA form, the CDR3 reads TGTGCCAGCAACCCTGCGGGCAACTCCTACGAGCAGTACTTC.

This clone occurred once. J is TRBJ2-1 and V is TRBV29-1, with D possibly TRBD1 on 8 matching bases. Germline V gene sequence: CDR1 SQVTM, CDR2 ANQGSEA. The CDR3 has 14 residues. V was cut by 4 bases and J by 7 bases, with 17 bases left in between. CDR3 coding DNA: TGCAGCGTTGCCCTGCAACAGGGGGGGAATGAGCAGTTCTTC. This codes for CSVALQQGGNEQFF.

This clone was detected only a few times. CDR3 sequence: CASSYRLAGGRGVTQYF. The CDR3 DNA follows: TGTGCCAGCAGCTACCGACTAGCGGGGGGGCGCGGCGTGACCCAGTACTTC. This chain links TRBV7-8 with TRBJ2-5, with TRBD2 identical over 14 bases. This CDR3 region has 17 residues. The V segment lost 4 bases and the J segment 7 bases; nucleotides outside the gene matches: 11. Germline-derived CDR1 and CDR2 are SGHVS and FQNEAQ.

The chain recombines TRBV7-3 with TRBJ2-1; 15 bases fit TRBD2. CDR3 length equals 20 residues. Germline CDR1 and CDR2: SGHTA and FQGTGA. Trimming at V came to 2 bases and at J to 3 bases, leaving 11 bases not matched to a gene. The CDR3: CASSLRGTSGGTHLYNEQFF. In DNA form, the CDR3 reads TGTGCCAGCAGCTTACGAGGGACTAGCGGGGGGACACACCTCTACAATGAGCAGTTCTTC.

This clone has a single count. The CDR3 loop is CASSLTTAYEQYF. The CDR3 bases are TGCGCCAGCAGCTTGACAACCGCCTACGAGCAGTACTTC. The gene calls are TRBV5-1 and TRBJ2-7; D unresolved. Germline V gene sequence: CDR1 SGHRS, CDR2 YFSETQ. This CDR3 spans 13 amino acids. V dropped 1 base and J dropped 2 bases, with 7 bases sitting between them.

This sequence joins TRBV9 and TRBJ2-2; TRBD1 might be the D (5 bases). CDR3 length: 13 residues. The germline V and J ends were trimmed by 0 bases and 9 bases, with 9 bases remaining between them. The germline V gene has CDR1 SGDLS and CDR2 YYNGEE. CDR3 nucleotides: TGTGCCAGCAGCGTAGAGGGGTCTCGGGAGCTGTTTTTT. Translation: CASSVEGSRELFF.

V is TRBV19 and J is TRBJ1-5; 9 bases match TRBD1. The germline gives CDR1 LNHDA, CDR2 SQIVND (reference sequence). J was trimmed by 5 bases and V by 7 bases; bases with no gene match: 9. The CDR3 consists of 15 residues. CDR3: CASIYRDRDDQPQHF. CDR3 bases: TGTGCCAGTATCTACCGGGACAGGGATGATCAGCCCCAGCATTTT. Complete variable domain (other parts from reference TRBV19 and TRBJ1-5): DGGITQSPKYLFRKEGQNVTLSCEQNLNHDAMYWYRQDPGQGLRLIYYSQIVNDFQKGDIAEGYSVSREKKESFPLTVTSAQKNPTAFYLCASIYRDRDDQPQHFGDGTRLSIL.

The chain has TRBV19 and TRBJ2-1, with D possibly being TRBD2 (6 bases). Germline CDR1 and CDR2: LNHDA and SQIVND (reference sequence). The CDR3 is 14 amino acids. V was trimmed by 7 bases and J by 6 bases, leaving 16 bases between them. DNA of the CDR3: TGTGCCAGTATCCGTGGCGGGGTCGGCAATGAGCAGTTCTTC. Translating gives CASIRGGVGNEQFF.

The chain joins TRBV5-1 to TRBJ1-4, with a possible D match to TRBD1 (6 bases). This CDR3 comprises 14 residues. Between the trimmed V and J ends, which lost 4 bases and 5 bases, there was a span of 12 bases. Germline CDR1 is SGHRS and CDR2 is YFSETQ. CDR3 bases: TGCGCCAGCAGCACCGGACAGCCAAATGAAAAACTGTTTTTT. This encodes CASSTGQPNEKLFF.

This chain uses TRBV30 with TRBJ2-3, with TRBD1 identical over 8 bases. This CDR3 region has 16 residues. V lost 1 base and J lost 7; bases outside the gene matches: 13. Germline CDR1 and CDR2: GTSNPN and SVGIG (reference sequence). The CDR3 reads CAWSGGGQGARNTQYF. The CDR3 DNA is TGTGCCTGGAGTGGGGGAGGACAGGGCGCCCGAAATACGCAGTATTTT.

CDR3: CASSERGTGGEKLFF. CDR3 DNA: TGTGCCAGCAGTGAAAGGGGGACAGGGGGAGAAAAACTGTTTTTT. V usage is TRBV2 and J usage is TRBJ1-4, with 11 bases that match TRBD1. Germline V gene lookup returns CDR1 SNHLY and CDR2 FYNNEI. This CDR3 region has 15 residues. The ends lost 2 bases at V and 8 bases at J; junction bases unmatched: 4.

The chain joins TRBV19 to TRBJ1-1; a weak D match, TRBD1 (6 bases). The CDR3 is 15 amino acids. The germline gives CDR1 LNHDA, CDR2 SQIVND (reference sequence). V lost 4 bases and J lost 4, with 16 bases in between. In DNA, the CDR3 is TGTGCCAGTAGTACGATCGACAGGCAGAGCACTGAAGCTTTCTTT. Translating it yields CASSTIDRQSTEAFF.

The chain has TRBV7-6 and TRBJ2-1; a possible D gene is TRBD2 (7 bases). This CDR3 spans 13 amino acids. Trimming shortened V by 3 bases and J by 15 bases, and 18 bases separated the two germline ends. The germline CDR1 and CDR2 sequences are SGHVS and FNYEAQ. The CDR3 region has the DNA TGTGCCAGCAGCTTTAACAGGGAGGGAAACCTGTTCTTC. Protein sequence: CASSFNREGNLFF.

The V gene is TRBV18, the J gene TRBJ1-4; D not certain. Trimming stripped 2 bases from V and 5 bases from J, with 9 bases between. The CDR3 runs 14 residues. The V gene's germline CDR1 is KGHSH and CDR2 LQKENI. The CDR3 coding sequence is TGTGCCAGCTCACCAGGCTCCCCCAATGAAAAACTGTTTTTT. Translating gives CASSPGSPNEKLFF.

The chain uses TRBV7-8 and TRBJ1-4; D is uncertain. Trimming took off 4 bases at V and 4 bases at J, with 10 bases between the two ends. The CDR3 spans 14 residues. Germline CDR1 reads SGHVS; CDR2 reads FQNEAQ. The CDR3 spells CASSSRGLNEKLFF. CDR3 in DNA: TGTGCCAGCAGCTCTCGAGGACTTAATGAAAAACTGTTTTTT.